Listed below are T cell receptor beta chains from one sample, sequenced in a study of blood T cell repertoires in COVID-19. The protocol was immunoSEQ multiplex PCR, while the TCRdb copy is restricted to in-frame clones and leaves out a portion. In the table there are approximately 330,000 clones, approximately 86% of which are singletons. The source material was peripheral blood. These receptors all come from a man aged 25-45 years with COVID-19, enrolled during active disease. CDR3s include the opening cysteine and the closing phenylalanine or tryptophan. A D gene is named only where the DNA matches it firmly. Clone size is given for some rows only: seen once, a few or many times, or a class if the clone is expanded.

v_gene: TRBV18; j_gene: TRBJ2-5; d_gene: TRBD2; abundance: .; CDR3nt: TGTGCCAGCTCACCCCTATCCGGGGGGGAGACCCAGTACTTC; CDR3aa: CASSPLSGGETQYF
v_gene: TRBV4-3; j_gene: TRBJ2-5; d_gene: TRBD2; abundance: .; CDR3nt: TGCGCCAGCAGCCAAGATCGGGGAGGGACTAGCGGGACCTGGACCCAGTACTTC; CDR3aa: CASSQDRGGTSGTWTQYF
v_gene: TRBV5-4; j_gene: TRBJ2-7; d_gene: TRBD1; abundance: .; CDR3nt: TGTGCCAGCAGCTTAGGACAGGGAATGTTCTCCTACGAGCAGTACTTC; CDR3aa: CASSLGQGMFSYEQYF
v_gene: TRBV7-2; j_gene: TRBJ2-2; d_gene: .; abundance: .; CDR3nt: TGTGCCAGCAGTCCCTCGGGTAGCCCGAACACCGGGGAGCTGTTTTTT; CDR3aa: CASSPSGSPNTGELFF
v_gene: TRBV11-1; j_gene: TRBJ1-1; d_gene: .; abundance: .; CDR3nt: TGTGCCAGCAGCTTTGCGGGACTAAACACTGAAGCTTTCTTT; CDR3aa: CASSFAGLNTEAFF
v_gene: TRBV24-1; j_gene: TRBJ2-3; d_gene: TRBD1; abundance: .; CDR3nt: TGTGCCACCAGTATGACAGGGAGCACAGATACGCAGTATTTT; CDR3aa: CATSMTGSTDTQYF
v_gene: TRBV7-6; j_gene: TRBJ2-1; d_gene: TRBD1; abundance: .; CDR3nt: TGTGCCAGCAGCACGACAGGGGGCGCCTACAATGAGCAGTTCTTC; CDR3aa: CASSTTGGAYNEQFF
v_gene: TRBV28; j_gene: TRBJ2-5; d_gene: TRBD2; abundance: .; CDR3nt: TGTGCCAGCAGTTTAACTTTACTAGCGGGAGCCAGTGTGGAGACCCAGTACTTC; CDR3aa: CASSLTLLAGASVETQYF
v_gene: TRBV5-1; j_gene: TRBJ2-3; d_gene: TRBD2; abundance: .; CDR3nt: TGCGCCAGCAGCTCCTTAGCGGGGGGTGCTACAGATACGCAGTATTTT; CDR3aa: CASSSLAGGATDTQYF
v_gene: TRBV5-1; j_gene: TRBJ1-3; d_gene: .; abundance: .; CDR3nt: TGCGCCAGCAGTTTCGGGTCGGGCTCTGGAAACACCATATATTTT; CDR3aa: CASSFGSGSGNTIYF
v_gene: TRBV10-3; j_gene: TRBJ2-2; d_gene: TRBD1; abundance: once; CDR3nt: TGTGCCATCAGGGGGGACAGCGCGAACACCGGGGAGCTGTTTTTT; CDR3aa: CAIRGDSANTGELFF
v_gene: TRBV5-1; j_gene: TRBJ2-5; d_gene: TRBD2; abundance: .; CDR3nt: TGCGCCAGCAGGGCCGGGACTAGCGGGTACCAAGAGACCCAGTACTTC; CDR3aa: CASRAGTSGYQETQYF
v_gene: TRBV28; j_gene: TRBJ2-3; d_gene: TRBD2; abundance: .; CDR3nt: TGTGCCAGCAGTCTTCAAGTAGCGGGAGGGTCCACAGATACGCAGTATTTT; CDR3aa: CASSLQVAGGSTDTQYF
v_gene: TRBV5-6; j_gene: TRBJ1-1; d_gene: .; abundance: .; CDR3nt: TGTGCCAGCAGCTACGACAGAACTAACACTGAAGCTTTCTTT; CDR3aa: CASSYDRTNTEAFF
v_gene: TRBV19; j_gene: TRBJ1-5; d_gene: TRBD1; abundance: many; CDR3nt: TGTGCCACCGAGCCGGGACAGGCTTATCAGCCCCAGCATTTT; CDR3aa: CATEPGQAYQPQHF
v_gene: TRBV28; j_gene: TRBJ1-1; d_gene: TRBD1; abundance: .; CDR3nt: TGTGCCAGCAGTTTGGGGGGGGCAGGGGGCTACTCCACTGAAGCTTTCTTT; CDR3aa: CASSLGGAGGYSTEAFF
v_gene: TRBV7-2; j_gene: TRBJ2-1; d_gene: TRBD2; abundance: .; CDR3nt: TGTGCCAGCAGCTTCCCCGGACTAGCGGTCGGTGAGCAGTTCTTC; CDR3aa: CASSFPGLAVGEQFF
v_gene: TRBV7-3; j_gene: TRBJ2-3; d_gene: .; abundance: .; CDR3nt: TGTGCCAGTAAAGACTCCTACAGCACAGATACGCAGTATTTT; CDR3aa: CASKDSYSTDTQYF
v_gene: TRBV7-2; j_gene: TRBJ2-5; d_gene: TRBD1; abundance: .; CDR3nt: TGTGCCAGCAGCCTACGACCGGGACAGAAAGAGACCCAGTACTTC; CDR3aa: CASSLRPGQKETQYF
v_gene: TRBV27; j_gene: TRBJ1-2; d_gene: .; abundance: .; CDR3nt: TGTGCCAGCAGTTTAGCGGGGGCGGCCTATGGCTACACCTTC; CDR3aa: CASSLAGAAYGYTF
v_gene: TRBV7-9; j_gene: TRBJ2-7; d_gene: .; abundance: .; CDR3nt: TGTGCCAGCAGCCAGACCAACAGGGTTTACGAGCAGTACTTC; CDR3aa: CASSQTNRVYEQYF
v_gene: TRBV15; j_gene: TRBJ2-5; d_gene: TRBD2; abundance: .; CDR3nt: TGTGCCACCAGCACCTCACTAGCGGGGCTACTGGGGCAAGAGACCCAGTACTTC; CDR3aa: CATSTSLAGLLGQETQYF
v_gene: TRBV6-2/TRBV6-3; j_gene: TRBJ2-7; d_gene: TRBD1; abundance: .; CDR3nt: TGTGCCAGCAGTTCCCGGGACAGGGTAACCTACGAGCAGTACTTC; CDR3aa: CASSSRDRVTYEQYF
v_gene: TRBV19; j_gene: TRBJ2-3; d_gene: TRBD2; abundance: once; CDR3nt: TGTGCCAGTAGTATAGCCGGACTAGCGGGAGGGGCAGATACGCAGTATTTT; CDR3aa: CASSIAGLAGGADTQYF
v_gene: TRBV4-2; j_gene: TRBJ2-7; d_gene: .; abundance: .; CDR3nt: TGTGCCAGCAGCCAAGAGCAGGCTAACTACGAGCAGTACTTC; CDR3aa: CASSQEQANYEQYF
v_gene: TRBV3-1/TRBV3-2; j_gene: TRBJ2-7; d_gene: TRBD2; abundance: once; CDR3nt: TGTGCCAGCAGCCAAGAGCCCCCTCTAGCGGGCAGGACCTACGAGCAGTACTTC; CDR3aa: CASSQEPPLAGRTYEQYF
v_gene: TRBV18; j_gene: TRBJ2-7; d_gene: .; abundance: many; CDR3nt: TGTGCCAGCTCACAACTCCAGGCCCCTCTCTACGAGCAGTACTTC; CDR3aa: CASSQLQAPLYEQYF
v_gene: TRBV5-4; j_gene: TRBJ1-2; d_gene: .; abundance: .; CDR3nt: TGTGCCAGCAGACCCGAGATTGGGGAGGGCTACACCTTC; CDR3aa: CASRPEIGEGYTF
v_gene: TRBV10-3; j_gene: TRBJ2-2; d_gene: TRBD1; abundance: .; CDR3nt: TGTGCCATCCGTCCCGGGACAGGGACGAACACCGGGGAGCTGTTTTTT; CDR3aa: CAIRPGTGTNTGELFF
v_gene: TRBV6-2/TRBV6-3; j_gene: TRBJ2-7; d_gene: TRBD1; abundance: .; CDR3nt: TGTGCCAGCAGCGACCCGGGACAGGGTTTACACGAGCAGTACTTC; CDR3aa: CASSDPGQGLHEQYF
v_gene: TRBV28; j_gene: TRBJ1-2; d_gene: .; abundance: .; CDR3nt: TGTGCCAGCAGTTTATCTGGGACATCCCTCTATGGCTACACCTTC; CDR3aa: CASSLSGTSLYGYTF
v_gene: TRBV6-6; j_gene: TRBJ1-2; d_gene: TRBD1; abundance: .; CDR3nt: TGTGCCAGCAGTTCGGACAGGGGGGGGATTAACTATGGCTACACCTTC; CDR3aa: CASSSDRGGINYGYTF
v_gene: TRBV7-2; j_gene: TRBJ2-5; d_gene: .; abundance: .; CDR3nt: TGTGCCAGCAGCATCCAACCACAGGGTACAGAGACCCAGTACTTC; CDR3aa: CASSIQPQGTETQYF
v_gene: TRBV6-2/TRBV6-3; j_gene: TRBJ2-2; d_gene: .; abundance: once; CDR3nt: TGTGCCAGCAGTTGGTGGGCGGGCGGGGAGCTGTTTTTT; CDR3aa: CASSWWAGGELFF
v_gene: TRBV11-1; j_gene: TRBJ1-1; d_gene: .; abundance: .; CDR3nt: TGTGCCAGCAGCTTAGCGCTAACAGCTGAAGCTTTCTTT; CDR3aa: CASSLALTAEAFF
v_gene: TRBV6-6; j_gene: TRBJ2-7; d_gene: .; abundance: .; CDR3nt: TGTGCCAGCAGTGGACAGTATCTCTCCTACGAGCAGTACTTC; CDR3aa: CASSGQYLSYEQYF
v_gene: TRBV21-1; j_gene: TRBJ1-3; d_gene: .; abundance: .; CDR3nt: TGTGCCAGCAGCAAAGAGGGAGGCCGGGACAGGGGGCCCTACTCTGGAAACACCATATATTTT; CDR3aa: CASSKEGGRDRGPYSGNTIYF
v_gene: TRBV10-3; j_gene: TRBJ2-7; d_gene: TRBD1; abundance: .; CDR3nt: TGTGCCATCAGTGCCCCGGGACAGGGTTCCTACGAGCAGTACTTC; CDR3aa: CAISAPGQGSYEQYF
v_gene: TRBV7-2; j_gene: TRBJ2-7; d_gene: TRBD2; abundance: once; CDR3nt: TGTGCCAGCAGCTTCCTCAGGGGTAGCGGGGGTGTGTTCGGCTACGAGCAGTACTTC; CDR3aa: CASSFLRGSGGVFGYEQYF
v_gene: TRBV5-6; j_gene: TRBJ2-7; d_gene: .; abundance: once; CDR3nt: TGTGCCAGCAGCTTGAAGGGAGGCGAGCAGTACTTC; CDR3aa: CASSLKGGEQYF
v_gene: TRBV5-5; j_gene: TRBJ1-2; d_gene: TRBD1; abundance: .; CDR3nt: TGTGCCAGCAGCTTGCTCCCCGGACAGGGATACGGCTACACCTTC; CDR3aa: CASSLLPGQGYGYTF
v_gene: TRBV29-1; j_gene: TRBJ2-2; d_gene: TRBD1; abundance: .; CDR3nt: TGCAGCGTTGCCCGACAGGGGAAGAACACCGGGGAGCTGTTTTTT; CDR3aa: CSVARQGKNTGELFF
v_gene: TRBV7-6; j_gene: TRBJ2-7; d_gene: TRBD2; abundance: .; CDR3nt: TGTGCCAGCAGCTTGGGACTAGCCCTAGATACCTACGAGCAGTACTTC; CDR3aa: CASSLGLALDTYEQYF
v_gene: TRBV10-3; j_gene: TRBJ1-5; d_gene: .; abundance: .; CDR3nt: TGTGCCATCAGTGGAGGCTGGGTGAATCAGCCCCAGCATTTT; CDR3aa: CAISGGWVNQPQHF
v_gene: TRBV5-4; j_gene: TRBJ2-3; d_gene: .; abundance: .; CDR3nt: TGTGCCAGCAGCTCCCCGGCGGAGAGGGTGGAGTATTTT; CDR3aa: CASSSPAERVEYF